These 17 T cell receptor beta chains came from one sample sequenced in a study of vaccination effects on CD4 cells after COVID-19. Before sequencing, viral peptide pools were used by the ViraFEST assay to expand antigen-specific CD4+ T cells. Upon completion of under eleven days in culture, CD4+ T cells were isolated. Antigens of these TCRs are unknown. Here immunoSEQ multiplex PCR was the method, and the copy in TCRdb shows in-frame clones only, minus some. The profile shows 45,000 to 65,000 clones, around 75% of them singletons. The sample consisted of CD4+ T cells from PBMCs cultured with HCoV-229E spike peptides, taken before COVID-19 vaccination. The receptors were gathered from a human donor who received a COVID-19 vaccine.

This clone has a handful of counts. The genes are TRBV5-1 and TRBJ1-1; no reliable D call. V lost 0 bases to trimming and J lost 1 base, with 7 bases between them. The germline V gene encodes CDR1 SGHRS and CDR2 YFSETQ. CDR3 length equals 14 residues. The CDR3, as DNA: TGCGCCAGCAGCTTGGTTATTGGGAACACTGAAGCTTTCTTT. Translating gives CASSLVIGNTEAFF.

The rearrangement links TRBV7-2 to TRBJ2-3, with D possibly TRBD2 on 7 matching bases. The V end was cut by 5 bases, the J end by 6 bases, with 12 bases between. CDR1 and CDR2 (germline): SGHTA, FQGNSA. There are 13 residues in the CDR3. The CDR3 DNA follows: TGTGCCAGCAGCGGGGGGGCCCTCGATACGCAGTATTTT. It is translated as CASSGGALDTQYF.

The chain recombines TRBV5-6 with TRBJ2-7; TRBD1 matches at 10 bases. Per the germline V gene, CDR1 is SGHDT and CDR2 is YYEEEE. V gave up 0 bases and J gave up 6 bases; unmatched junction bases: 6. The CDR3 runs 15 residues. As DNA, the CDR3 is TGTGCCAGCAGCTTGGCCGGGACAGGGGTTGTCGAGCAGTACGTC. It codes for CASSLAGTGVVEQYV.

J is TRBJ1-5 and V is TRBV19; no definite D call. Germline V gene data show CDR1 as LNHDA and CDR2 as SQIVND (reference sequence). The CDR3 runs to 15 residues. V lost 4 bases, J lost 5 bases, and 15 bases lay in between. The CDR3 DNA reads as TGTGCCAGTAGTAATAGCGGCCCCGAGCATCAGCCCCAGCATTTT. Its translation: CASSNSGPEHQPQHF.

The CDR3 reads CAWSVTSGGFDTQYF. CDR3 nucleotide sequence: TGTGCCTGGAGTGTTACTAGCGGGGGATTTGATACGCAGTATTTT. The rearrangement uses TRBV30 and TRBJ2-3; 11 nucleotides line up with TRBD2. The CDR3 contains 15 residues. Germline V gene sequence: CDR1 GTSNPN, CDR2 SVGIG (reference sequence). V was pared by 0 bases and J by 6 bases, with 5 bases of the junction left unmatched.

This clone was counted once. This chain connects TRBV5-1 to TRBJ2-5; 10 nucleotides align to TRBD1. Germline-derived CDR1 and CDR2 are SGHRS and YFSETQ. The CDR3 sequence is 16 residues long. V lost 4 bases to trimming and J lost 5 bases; unmatched junction nucleotides: 11. CDR3 sequence reads: CASSLGRDRGWETQYF. The CDR3 bases are TGCGCCAGCAGCCTAGGCCGGGACAGGGGTTGGGAGACCCAGTACTTC.

The chain has TRBV4-2 and TRBJ2-5; tentative D call: TRBD2 (5 bases). The germline gives CDR1 LGHNA, CDR2 YNFKEQ. V was pared by 5 bases and J by 4 bases, with 14 bases between. The CDR3 covers 14 residues. This CDR3 is CASSASGMRETQYF. The CDR3 DNA sequence: TGTGCCAGCAGCGCGAGCGGAATGCGAGAGACCCAGTACTTC.

The chain recombines TRBV5-1 with TRBJ2-5; 13 nucleotides agree with TRBD2. V lost 4 bases and J lost 2; bases outside the gene matches: 8. Germline V CDR1 and CDR2: SGHRS, YFSETQ. This CDR3 spans 17 amino acids. CDR3 protein: CASSTLGLAGIQETQYF. CDR3 in DNA: TGCGCCAGCAGCACGCTGGGACTAGCGGGGATACAAGAGACCCAGTACTTC.

V usage is TRBV18 and J usage is TRBJ1-4; weak D call: TRBD1 (5 bases). This CDR3 spans 16 amino acids. The V gene lost 4 bases and the J gene lost 3 bases, with 15 bases spanning the gap. CDR1 KGHSH and CDR2 LQKENI come from the germline V gene. The CDR3 region is CASSLASGTANEKLFF. The CDR3 nucleotides read TGTGCCAGCTCACTCGCATCCGGGACGGCTAATGAAAAACTGTTTTTT.

V is TRBV3-1 (or the pseudogene TRBV3-2) and J is TRBJ2-5, with D tentatively TRBD1 (5 bases). The CDR3 is made up of 13 amino acids. Per the germline V gene, CDR1 is LGHDT and CDR2 is YNNKEL (reference sequence). Deletions cut 5 bases from V and 8 bases from J, with 15 bases between. The CDR3 DNA reads TGTGCCAGCAGCTTAGGACATACCCAAACCCAGTACTTC. Translating it yields CASSLGHTQTQYF.

The J gene is TRBJ1-3, the V gene TRBV7-2; tentatively, D is TRBD1 (6 bases). The CDR3 is made up of 15 amino acids. Germline CDR1 is SGHTA and CDR2 is FQGNSA. Trimming pared 7 bases from V and 7 bases from J, leaving 20 bases between. The CDR3 region is CASTALGGVGNTIYF. CDR3 nucleotide sequence: TGTGCCAGCACCGCCCTAGGGGGAGTAGGGAACACCATATATTTT.

Remarks on this clone: The sample contains more than one DNA sequence encoding this CDR3. The chain employs TRBV18 and TRBJ2-7; 11 bases are a match to TRBD1. The length of the CDR3 is 14 residues. The trim removed 8 bases at V and 3 bases at J, leaving 6 bases unmatched. Germline V gene lookup returns CDR1 KGHSH and CDR2 LQKENI. The DNA of the CDR3 is TGTGCCAGCAGCCCCGGGACAGGGGGCTACGAGCAGTACGTC. Protein: CASSPGTGGYEQYV.

CDR3 nucleotide sequence: TGTGCCAGCTCACCGGGTCCGGATACGCAGTATTTT. It is translated as CASSPGPDTQYF. The chain joins TRBV18 to TRBJ2-3, with no clear D. The CDR3 covers 12 residues. V shed 3 bases and J shed 6 bases, with 7 bases lying between them. Germline CDR1 is KGHSH and CDR2 is LQKENI.

V gene TRBV7-2 combines with J gene TRBJ1-5; 8 nucleotides match TRBD1. The germline gives CDR1 SGHTA, CDR2 FQGNSA. CDR3 length: 19 amino acids. Trimming took 1 base from V and 0 from J; bases not matched to a gene: 11. The CDR3 DNA follows: TGTGCCAGCAGCTTAGTCCGGGACAGGAACCAATATAGCAATCAGCCCCAGCATTTT. Protein: CASSLVRDRNQYSNQPQHF.

The chain carries TRBV28 and TRBJ1-3; TRBD1 matches 9 bases. V lost 4 bases and J lost 4; bases outside the gene matches: 8. Germline lookup yields CDR1 MDHEN and CDR2 SYDVKM. The CDR3 is 16 residues long. CDR3 in amino acids: CASSYLQGAKGNTIYF. CDR3 coding DNA: TGTGCCAGCAGTTACTTACAGGGGGCGAAAGGAAACACCATATATTTT. The full variable domain, with the rest looked up from reference TRBV28 and TRBJ1-3, is DVKVTQSSRYLVKRTGEKVFLECVQDMDHENMFWYRQDPGLGLRLIYFSYDVKMKEKGDIPEGYSVSREKKERFSLILESASTNQTSMYLCASSYLQGAKGNTIYFGEGSWLTVV.

The chain uses TRBV2 and TRBJ2-7; D possibly corresponds to TRBD1 (6 bases). The CDR3 runs 15 residues. Trimming took off 3 bases at V and 2 bases at J, with 14 bases between the two ends. Germline V lookup: CDR1 SNHLY, CDR2 FYNNEI. CDR3 nucleotides: TGTGCCAGCAGTGAGGGGCCAGGGGTCCCCTACGAGCAGTACGTC. Its translation is CASSEGPGVPYEQYV.

The chain carries TRBV5-8 and TRBJ1-4; D is uncertain. Looked up from germline, CDR1 is SGHTS and CDR2 is YDEGEE. Trimming removed 4 bases at V and 0 bases at J, with 16 bases between. The CDR3 spans 17 residues. The CDR3 spells CASSRGTVVATNEKLFF. Here the CDR3 DNA reads TGTGCCAGCAGCCGAGGAACAGTTGTTGCAACTAATGAAAAACTGTTTTTT.